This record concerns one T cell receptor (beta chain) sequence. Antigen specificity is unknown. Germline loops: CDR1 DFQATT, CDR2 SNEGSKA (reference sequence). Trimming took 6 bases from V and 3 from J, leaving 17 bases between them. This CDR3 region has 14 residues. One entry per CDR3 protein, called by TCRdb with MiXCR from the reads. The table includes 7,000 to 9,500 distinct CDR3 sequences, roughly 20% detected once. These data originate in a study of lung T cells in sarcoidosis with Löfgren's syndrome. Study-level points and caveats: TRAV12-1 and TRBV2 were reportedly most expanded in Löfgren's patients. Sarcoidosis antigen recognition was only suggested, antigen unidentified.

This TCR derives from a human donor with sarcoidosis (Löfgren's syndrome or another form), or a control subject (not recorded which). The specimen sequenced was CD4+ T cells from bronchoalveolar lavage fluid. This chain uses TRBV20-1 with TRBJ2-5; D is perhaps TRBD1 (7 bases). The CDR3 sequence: CSAEGQRTEETQYF. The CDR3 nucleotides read TGCAGTGCGGAGGGACAGAGGACTGAAGAGACCCAGTACTTC.